The rows below give T cell receptor beta chains drawn from one sample of a study of cytomegalovirus exposure and HLA in healthy donors. The method was immunoSEQ multiplex PCR; TCRdb's version includes in-frame clones alone and lacks a portion of them. The top ten clones hold 2.5% to 3.5% of a sample with roughly 130,000 clones, about nine tenths of them seen once. The specimen was PBMCs. The origin of the receptors is a man aged 18 to 30 in good health and CMV-seronegative. CDR3s include the opening cysteine and the closing phenylalanine or tryptophan. A D gene is named only where the DNA matches it firmly. Clone size appears in some rows only: once, few, many, or a class for an expanded clone.

-	TRBV15	TRBJ2-1	-	TGTGCCACCAGCCGGGGGACGGGCTACAATGAGCAGTTCTTC	CATSRGTGYNEQFF
-	TRBV15	TRBJ1-1	-	TGTGCCACCAGCAGTCGTCGCGCGGGTAACACTGAAGCTTTCTTT	CATSSRRAGNTEAFF
once	TRBV5-4	TRBJ1-2	-	TGTGCCAGCAGTTGGGGGGACGGGTATGGCTACACCTTC	CASSWGDGYGYTF
-	TRBV29-1	TRBJ2-1	TRBD2	TGCAGCGTAGGTACTAGCGGGAGATGGGGTGAGCAGTTCTTC	CSVGTSGRWGEQFF
-	TRBV6-1	TRBJ2-7	TRBD1	TGTGCCAGCAGTATACGGACAGGGTCGGAATACGAGCAGTACTTC	CASSIRTGSEYEQYF
-	TRBV30	TRBJ2-7	-	TGTGCCTGGAGCGGTTACTACGAGCAGTACTTC	CAWSGYYEQYF
-	TRBV7-9	TRBJ2-7	TRBD2	TGTGCCAGCAGCTCCCCCAGCGGGACGAGCCGGCCAGGCTCCTACGAGCAGTACTTC	CASSSPSGTSRPGSYEQYF
-	TRBV15	TRBJ1-5	-	TGTGCCACCAGCAGGGGGCGGTTAATTTATAGCAATCAGCCCCAGCATTTT	CATSRGRLIYSNQPQHF
-	TRBV2	TRBJ2-1	-	TGTGCCAGCAGTGGCGGCTCTAGGAATGAGCAGTTCTTC	CASSGGSRNEQFF
-	TRBV6-7	TRBJ2-2	TRBD1	TGTGCCAGCAGCTCCCTCGGGACAGCCTACAACACCGGGGAGCTGTTTTTT	CASSSLGTAYNTGELFF
-	TRBV11-3	TRBJ2-1	TRBD2	TGTGCCAGCAGCTTAGGTGGGACTAGCGGCACCTACAATGAGCAGTTCTTC	CASSLGGTSGTYNEQFF
-	TRBV4-1	TRBJ1-2	-	TGCGCCAGCAGCCAAGGGGCCGGGACTCTCGGCTACACCTTC	CASSQGAGTLGYTF
-	TRBV15	TRBJ1-5	TRBD1	TGTGCCACCAGCAGTTCCGCCCGGGACAGGGTTTATCAGCCCCAGCATTTT	CATSSSARDRVYQPQHF
-	TRBV9	TRBJ2-1	TRBD1	TGTGCCAGCAGCGAATCAGGACAGGGGGCGCTGAATGAGCAGTTCTTC	CASSESGQGALNEQFF
-	TRBV7-9	TRBJ2-2	TRBD2	TGTGCCAGCGGACAAATAGCGGGGGACACCGGGGAGCTGTTTTTT	CASGQIAGDTGELFF
-	TRBV6-5	TRBJ1-6	TRBD1	TGTGCCAGCAGTTACTCGAGGCAGGGGGATTCACCCCTCCACTTT	CASSYSRQGDSPLHF
-	TRBV18	TRBJ1-5	-	TGTGCCAGCTCACCAGGAACAGGAGGAGGGCAACCGCCCCAGCATTTT	CASSPGTGGGQPPQHF
-	TRBV5-1	TRBJ1-1	TRBD1	TGCGCCAGCAGCTTCGGAGGGGGCGGCACTGAAGCTTTCTTT	CASSFGGGGTEAFF
-	TRBV5-5	TRBJ2-1	TRBD1	TGTGCCAGCAGCTTTGGGGACAGGGTCCACAATGAGCAGTTCTTC	CASSFGDRVHNEQFF
-	TRBV5-4	TRBJ1-2	-	TGTGCCAGCAGCTTGGGGCAGGGTGACTATGGCTACACCTTC	CASSLGQGDYGYTF
few	TRBV29-1	TRBJ2-5	-	TGCAGCGTTGAGGGGCCAGAAGAGACCCAGTACTTC	CSVEGPEETQYF
-	TRBV5-4	TRBJ2-1	TRBD2	TGTGCCAGCAGCGCCCAAATTACTAGCGGGGGTTACAATGAGCAGTTCTTC	CASSAQITSGGYNEQFF
-	TRBV27	TRBJ2-6	-	TGTGCCAGCAGTTTATTTTTGCTGGGGGCTGCTTTTGGGGCCAACGTCCTGACTTTC	CASSLFLLGAAFGANVLTF
-	TRBV18	TRBJ1-2	-	TGTGCCAGCTCACCACCGGACAGCCCAGGCTATGGCTACACCTTC	CASSPPDSPGYGYTF
-	TRBV11-2	TRBJ2-3	-	TGTGCCAGCAGCTTAGCTGCAGGGTCTAGGACAGATACGCAGTATTTT	CASSLAAGSRTDTQYF
-	TRBV5-6	TRBJ1-3	-	TGTGCCAGCAGCTTGGAATTCAGTGAGGCTGGAAACACCATATATTTT	CASSLEFSEAGNTIYF
-	TRBV9	TRBJ2-7	-	TGTGCCAGCAGCGAAGGGGGGGAAGGGGACTACGAGCAGTACTTC	CASSEGGEGDYEQYF
-	TRBV6-5	TRBJ2-1	-	TGTGCCAGCAGTTACTCGTCGGTGTATGAGCAGTTCTTC	CASSYSSVYEQFF
once	TRBV2	TRBJ2-1	TRBD1	TGTGCCAGCAGTCGCACGGGACAGGGGGCTTACAATGAGCAGTTCTTC	CASSRTGQGAYNEQFF
-	TRBV27	TRBJ2-7	TRBD1	TGTGCCAGCAGTAGGGGGCGGTATACCTACGAGCAGTACTTC	CASSRGRYTYEQYF
-	TRBV4-2	TRBJ1-4	-	TGTGCCAGCAGCCCGGACAGAGTTAATGAAAAACTGTTTTTT	CASSPDRVNEKLFF
-	TRBV5-1	TRBJ2-2	-	TGCGCCAGCAGCTTGGGCTTGGCGGTCGCGAACACCGGGGAGCTGTTTTTT	CASSLGLAVANTGELFF
-	TRBV18	TRBJ2-7	TRBD2	TGTGCCAGCTCACCTGGGACTAGCGGGAGCGGGTACGAGCAGTACTTC	CASSPGTSGSGYEQYF